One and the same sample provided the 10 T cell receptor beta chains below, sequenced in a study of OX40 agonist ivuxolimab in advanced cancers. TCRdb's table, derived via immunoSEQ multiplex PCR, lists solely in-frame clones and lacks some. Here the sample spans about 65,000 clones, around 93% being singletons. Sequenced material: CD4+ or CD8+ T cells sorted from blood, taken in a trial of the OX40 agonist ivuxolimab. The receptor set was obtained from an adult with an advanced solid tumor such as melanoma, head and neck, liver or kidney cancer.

CDR3 region: CASSLSTGGFQETQYF. The CDR3, as DNA: TGCGCCAGCAGCTTGAGTACAGGGGGCTTCCAAGAGACCCAGTACTTC. V and J are TRBV5-1 and TRBJ2-5, with 9 bases fitting TRBD1. After removal of 1 base from V and 1 base from J, the junction contained 5 bases not matched to a gene. CDR3 length: 16 residues. Germline V gene lookup returns CDR1 SGHRS and CDR2 YFSETQ.

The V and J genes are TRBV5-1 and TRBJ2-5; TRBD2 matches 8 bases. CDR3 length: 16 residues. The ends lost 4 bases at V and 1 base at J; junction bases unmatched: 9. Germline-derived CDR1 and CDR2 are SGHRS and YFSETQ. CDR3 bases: TGCGCCAGCAGCCTTTCCTTCACTAGCGGCCAAGAGACCCAGTACTTC. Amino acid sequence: CASSLSFTSGQETQYF.

The CDR3 region is CASSSRRNEKLFF. The CDR3 coding sequence is TGTGCCAGTAGTTCCCGTAGAAATGAAAAACTGTTTTTT. The chain couples TRBV19 to TRBJ1-4; D is unclear. The V gene lost 5 bases and the J gene lost 5 bases, with 9 bases spanning the gap. This CDR3 region has 13 residues. The germline V gene encodes CDR1 LNHDA and CDR2 SQIVND (reference sequence).

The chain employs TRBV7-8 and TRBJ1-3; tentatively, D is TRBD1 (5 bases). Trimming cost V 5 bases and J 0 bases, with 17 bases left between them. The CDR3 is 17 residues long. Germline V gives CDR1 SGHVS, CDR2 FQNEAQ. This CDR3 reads CASSPQPGGISGNTIYF. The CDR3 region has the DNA TGTGCCAGCAGCCCCCAACCGGGGGGGATCTCTGGAAACACCATATATTTT.

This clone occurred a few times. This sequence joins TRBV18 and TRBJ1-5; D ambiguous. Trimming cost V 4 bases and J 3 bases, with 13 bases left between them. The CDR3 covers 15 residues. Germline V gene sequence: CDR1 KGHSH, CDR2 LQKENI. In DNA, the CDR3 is TGTGCCAGCTCACGGACGCTAGAAATCAATCAGCCCCAGCATTTT. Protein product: CASSRTLEINQPQHF.

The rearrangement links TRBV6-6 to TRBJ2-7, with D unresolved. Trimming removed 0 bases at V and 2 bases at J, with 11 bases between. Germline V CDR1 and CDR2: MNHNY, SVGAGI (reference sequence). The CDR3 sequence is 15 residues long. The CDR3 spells CASSYSARQAYEQYF. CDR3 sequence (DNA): TGTGCCAGCAGTTACTCAGCCAGGCAGGCCTACGAGCAGTACTTC.

DNA of the CDR3: TGTGCCAGCAGATCAGCCGTGGAGAACGAGCAGTTCTTC. Its protein is CASRSAVENEQFF. The chain links TRBV2 to TRBJ2-1; no definite D call. The CDR3 has 13 amino acids. Germline assignment: CDR1 SNHLY and CDR2 FYNNEI. Trimming shortened V by 6 bases and J by 10 bases, and 16 bases separated the two germline ends. Variable domain in full (rest from reference TRBV2 and TRBJ2-1): EPEVTQTPSHQVTQMGQEVILRCVPISNHLYFYWYRQILGQKVEFLVSFYNNEISEKSEIFDDQFSVERPDGSNFTLKIRSTKLEDSAMYFCASRSAVENEQFFGPGTRLTVL.

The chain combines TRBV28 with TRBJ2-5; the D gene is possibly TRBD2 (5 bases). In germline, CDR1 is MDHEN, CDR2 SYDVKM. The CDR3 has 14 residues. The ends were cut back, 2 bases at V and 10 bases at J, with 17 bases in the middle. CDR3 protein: CASSLGTRGMGQYF. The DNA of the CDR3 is TGTGCCAGCAGTTTAGGTACTAGAGGAATGGGCCAGTACTTC.

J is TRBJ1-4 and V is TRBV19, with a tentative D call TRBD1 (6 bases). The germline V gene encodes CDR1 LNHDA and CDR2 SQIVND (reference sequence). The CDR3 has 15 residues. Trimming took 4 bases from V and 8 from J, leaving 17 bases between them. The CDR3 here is CASSTSRQEGEKLFF. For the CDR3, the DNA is TGTGCCAGTAGTACTTCCCGACAGGAGGGCGAAAAACTGTTTTTT.

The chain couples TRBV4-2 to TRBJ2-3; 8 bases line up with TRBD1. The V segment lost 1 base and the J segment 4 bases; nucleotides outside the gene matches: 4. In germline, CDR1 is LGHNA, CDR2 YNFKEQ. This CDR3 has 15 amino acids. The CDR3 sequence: CASSQVQGASDTQYF. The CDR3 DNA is TGTGCCAGCAGCCAAGTCCAGGGGGCTTCAGATACGCAGTATTTT.